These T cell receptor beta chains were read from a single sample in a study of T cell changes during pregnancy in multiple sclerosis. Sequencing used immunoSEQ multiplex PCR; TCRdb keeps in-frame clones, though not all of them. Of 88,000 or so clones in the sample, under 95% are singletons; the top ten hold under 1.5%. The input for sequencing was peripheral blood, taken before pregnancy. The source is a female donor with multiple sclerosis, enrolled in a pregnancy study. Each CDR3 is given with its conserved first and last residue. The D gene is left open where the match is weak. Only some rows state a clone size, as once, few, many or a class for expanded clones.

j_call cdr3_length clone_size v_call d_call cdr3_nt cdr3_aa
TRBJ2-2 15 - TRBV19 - TGTGCCAGTAGTATAAGGGGGGGTTACACCGGGGAGCTGTTTTTT CASSIRGGYTGELFF
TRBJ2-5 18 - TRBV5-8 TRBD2 TGTGCCAGCAGCTTGGGTGAACCGCGCGGGGGACCAAGGGAGACCCAGTACTTC CASSLGEPRGGPRETQYF
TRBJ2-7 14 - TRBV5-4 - TGTGCCAGCAGCCCGGACAGCCTAACCTACGAGCAGTACTTC CASSPDSLTYEQYF
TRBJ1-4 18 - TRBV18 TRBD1 TGTGCCAGCTCACCCTTCGTAACAGGGGGTGCAACTAATGAAAAACTGTTTTTT CASSPFVTGGATNEKLFF
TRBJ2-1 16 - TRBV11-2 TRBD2 TGTGCCAGCAGCCACCTGTTCGGGGGGGGCCGGAATGAGCAGTTCTTC CASSHLFGGGRNEQFF
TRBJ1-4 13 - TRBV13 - TGTGCCAGCAGCTCCCCACGGGGTGAAAAACTGTTTTTT CASSSPRGEKLFF
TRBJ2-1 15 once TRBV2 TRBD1 TGTGCCAGCAGCGTTGGGACAGGGGGAATCAATGAGCAGTTCTTC CASSVGTGGINEQFF
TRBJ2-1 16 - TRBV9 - TGTGCCAGCAGCCCTAAGGAGGGGGGGCAGTTTGATGAGCAGTTCTTC CASSPKEGGQFDEQFF
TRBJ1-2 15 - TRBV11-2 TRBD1 TGTGCCAGCAGCCCGGGGACAGGTATTAACTATGGCTACACCTTC CASSPGTGINYGYTF
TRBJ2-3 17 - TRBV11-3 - TGTGCCAGCAGCTTAGGCCCTAGCAGAAAAGGGACAGATACGCAGTATTTT CASSLGPSRKGTDTQYF
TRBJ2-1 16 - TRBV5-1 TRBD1 TGCGCCAGCAGCTTGGATGTGGGACAGGGCTACAATGAGCAGTTCTTC CASSLDVGQGYNEQFF
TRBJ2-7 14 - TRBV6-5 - TGTGCCAGCAGTTACTCGACCCCAGGTCACGAGCAGTACTTC CASSYSTPGHEQYF
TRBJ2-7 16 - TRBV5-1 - TGCGCCAGCAGTCAAAGATGGAGTGTTACATCCTACGAGCAGTACTTC CASSQRWSVTSYEQYF